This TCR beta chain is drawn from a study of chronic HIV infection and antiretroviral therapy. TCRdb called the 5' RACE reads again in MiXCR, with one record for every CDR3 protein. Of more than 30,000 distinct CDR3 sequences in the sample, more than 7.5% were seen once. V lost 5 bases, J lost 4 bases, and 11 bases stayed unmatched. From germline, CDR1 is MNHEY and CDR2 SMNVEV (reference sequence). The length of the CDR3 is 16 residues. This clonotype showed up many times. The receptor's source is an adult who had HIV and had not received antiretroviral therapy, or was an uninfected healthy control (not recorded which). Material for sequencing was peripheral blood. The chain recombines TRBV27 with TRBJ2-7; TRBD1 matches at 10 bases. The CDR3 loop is CASSADPGTGVYEQYF. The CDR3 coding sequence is TGTGCCAGCAGTGCCGATCCCGGGACAGGGGTATACGAGCAGTACTTC.